This T cell receptor (beta chain) emerged from a study of response to subunit inactivated influenza vaccine. Study outcomes and limitations: Each seasonal influenza vaccination, the authors suggested, recruits few new T cells.

TCRdb ran MiXCR on the RT-PCR reads and lists one entry per CDR3 protein. The sample comprises over 400,000 distinct CDR3 sequences, 10% to 15% of which are singletons, and under 15% rests with the top ten. The table lists this clonotype with many counts. Its specificity is unknown. The source of this sequence is a man aged 50 or older who received an inactivated influenza vaccine. The specimen was PBMCs from blood, collected about 6 weeks after vaccination.

In nucleotides, the CDR3 is TGTGCCAGCAGTCCCCGCGGTAATTCACCCCTCCACTTT. Translating gives CASSPRGNSPLHF. This sequence joins TRBV27 and TRBJ1-6; D not certain. With 5 bases removed from V and 6 bases from J, the gap between germline ends came to 8 bases. From germline, CDR1 is MNHEY and CDR2 SMNVEV (reference sequence). The CDR3 consists of 13 residues.